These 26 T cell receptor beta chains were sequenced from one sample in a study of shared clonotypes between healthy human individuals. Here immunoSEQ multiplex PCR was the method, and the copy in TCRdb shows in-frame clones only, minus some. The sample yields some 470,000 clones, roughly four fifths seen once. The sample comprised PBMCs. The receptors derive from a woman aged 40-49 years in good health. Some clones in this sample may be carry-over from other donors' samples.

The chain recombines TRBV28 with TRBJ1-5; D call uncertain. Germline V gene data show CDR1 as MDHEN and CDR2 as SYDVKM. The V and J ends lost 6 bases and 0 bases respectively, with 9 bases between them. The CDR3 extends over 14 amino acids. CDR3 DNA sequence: TGTGCCAGCAGCACCCACGATAGCAATCAGCCCCAGCATTTT. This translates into CASSTHDSNQPQHF.

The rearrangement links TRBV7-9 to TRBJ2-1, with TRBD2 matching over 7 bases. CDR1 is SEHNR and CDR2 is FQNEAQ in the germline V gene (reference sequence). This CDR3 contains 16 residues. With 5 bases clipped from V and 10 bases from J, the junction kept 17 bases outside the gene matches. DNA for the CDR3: TGTGCCAGCAGCCGGCCCCTGTGGGGGAACGGGGGGGAGCAGTTCTTC. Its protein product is CASSRPLWGNGGEQFF.

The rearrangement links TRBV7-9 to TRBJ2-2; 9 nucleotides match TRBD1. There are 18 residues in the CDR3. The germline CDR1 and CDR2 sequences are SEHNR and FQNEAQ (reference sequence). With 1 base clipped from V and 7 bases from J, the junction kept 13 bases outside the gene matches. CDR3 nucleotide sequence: TGTGCCAGCAGCTTAGAATGGACGAGGACAGGGGATAGCGGGGAGCTGTTTTTT. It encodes CASSLEWTRTGDSGELFF.

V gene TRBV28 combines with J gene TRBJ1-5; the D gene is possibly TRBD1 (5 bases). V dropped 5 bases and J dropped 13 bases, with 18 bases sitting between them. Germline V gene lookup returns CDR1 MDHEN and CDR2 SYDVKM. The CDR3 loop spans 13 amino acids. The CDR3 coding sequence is TGTGCCAGCAGTCAGCCCGGGACCCATTTGCAGCATTTT. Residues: CASSQPGTHLQHF.

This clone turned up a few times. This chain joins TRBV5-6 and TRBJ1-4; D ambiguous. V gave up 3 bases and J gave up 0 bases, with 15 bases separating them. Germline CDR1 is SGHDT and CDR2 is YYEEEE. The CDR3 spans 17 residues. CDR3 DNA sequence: TGTGCCAGCAGCTCACCCAAGGGAGGGTCAACTAATGAAAAACTGTTTTTT. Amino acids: CASSSPKGGSTNEKLFF.

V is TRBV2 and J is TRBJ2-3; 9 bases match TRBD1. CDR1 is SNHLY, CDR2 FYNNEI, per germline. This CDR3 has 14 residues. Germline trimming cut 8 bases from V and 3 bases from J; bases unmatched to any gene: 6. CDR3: CASAGQGSTDTQYF. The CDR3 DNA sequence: TGTGCCAGCGCAGGACAGGGGTCGACAGATACGCAGTATTTT.

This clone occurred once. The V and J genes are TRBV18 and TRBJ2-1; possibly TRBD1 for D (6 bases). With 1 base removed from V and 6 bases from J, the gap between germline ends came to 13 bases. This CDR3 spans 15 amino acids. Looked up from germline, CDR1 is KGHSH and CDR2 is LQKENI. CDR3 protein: CASSPQTGIFNEQFF. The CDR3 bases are TGTGCCAGCTCACCACAGACAGGTATCTTCAATGAGCAGTTCTTC. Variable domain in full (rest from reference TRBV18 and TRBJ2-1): NAGVMQNPRHLVRRRGQEARLRCSPMKGHSHVYWYRQLPEEGLKFMVYLQKENIIDESGMPKERFSAEFPKEGPSILRIQQVVRGDSAAYFCASSPQTGIFNEQFFGPGTRLTVL.

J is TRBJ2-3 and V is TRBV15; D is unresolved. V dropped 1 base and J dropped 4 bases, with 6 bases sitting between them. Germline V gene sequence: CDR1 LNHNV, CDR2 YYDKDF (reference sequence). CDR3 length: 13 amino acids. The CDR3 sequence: CATSRGLPDTQYF. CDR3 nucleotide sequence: TGTGCCACCAGCAGAGGCCTGCCAGATACGCAGTATTTT.

As DNA, the CDR3 is TGTGCCAGCAGTGAAGGGCTGACGGTTACGCAGTTCTTC. It encodes CASSEGLTVTQFF. The rearrangement links TRBV6-1 to TRBJ2-1; no clear D gene. The CDR3 is 13 residues long. With 1 base removed from V and 12 bases from J, the gap between germline ends came to 13 bases. From germline, CDR1 is MNHNS and CDR2 SASEGT.

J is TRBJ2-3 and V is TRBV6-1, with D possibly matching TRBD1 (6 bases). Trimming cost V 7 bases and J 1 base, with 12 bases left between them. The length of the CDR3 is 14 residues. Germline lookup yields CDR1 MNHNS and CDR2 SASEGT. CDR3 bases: TGTGCCAGCACTTGGACAGTGCGCACAGATACGCAGTATTTT. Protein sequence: CASTWTVRTDTQYF.

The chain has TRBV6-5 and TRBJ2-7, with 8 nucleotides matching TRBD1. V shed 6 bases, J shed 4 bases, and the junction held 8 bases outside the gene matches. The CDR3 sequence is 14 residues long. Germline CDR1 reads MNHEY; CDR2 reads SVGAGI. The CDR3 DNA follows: TGTGCCAGCAGGGGGACAGGCAGTTTTTACGAGCAGTACTTC. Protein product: CASRGTGSFYEQYF.

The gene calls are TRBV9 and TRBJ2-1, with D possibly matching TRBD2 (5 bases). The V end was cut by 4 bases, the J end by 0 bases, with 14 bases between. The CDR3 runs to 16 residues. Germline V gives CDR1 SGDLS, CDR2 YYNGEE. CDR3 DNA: TGTGCCAGCAGCCGATCCAGCGGTTTCTCCTACAATGAGCAGTTCTTC. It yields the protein CASSRSSGFSYNEQFF.

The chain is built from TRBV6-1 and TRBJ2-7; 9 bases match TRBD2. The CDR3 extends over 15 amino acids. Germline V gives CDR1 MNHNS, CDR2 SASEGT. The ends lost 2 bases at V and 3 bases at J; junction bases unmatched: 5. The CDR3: CASSESASGNYEQYF. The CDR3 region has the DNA TGTGCCAGCAGTGAATCGGCTAGCGGGAACTACGAGCAGTACTTC.

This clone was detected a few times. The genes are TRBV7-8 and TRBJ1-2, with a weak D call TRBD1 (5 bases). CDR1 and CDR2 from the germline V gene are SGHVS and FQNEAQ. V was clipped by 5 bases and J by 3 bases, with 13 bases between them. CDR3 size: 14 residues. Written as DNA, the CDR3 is TGTGCCAGCAGCAGAGGGACCGCACACTATGGCTACACCTTC. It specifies CASSRGTAHYGYTF.

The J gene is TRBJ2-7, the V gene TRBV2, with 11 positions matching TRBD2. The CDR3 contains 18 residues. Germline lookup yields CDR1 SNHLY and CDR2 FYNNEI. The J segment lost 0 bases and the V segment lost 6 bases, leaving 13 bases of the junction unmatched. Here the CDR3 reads CASSPRATSGNLSYEQYF. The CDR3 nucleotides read TGTGCCAGCAGCCCCCGGGCGACTAGCGGGAACCTCTCCTACGAGCAGTACTTC.

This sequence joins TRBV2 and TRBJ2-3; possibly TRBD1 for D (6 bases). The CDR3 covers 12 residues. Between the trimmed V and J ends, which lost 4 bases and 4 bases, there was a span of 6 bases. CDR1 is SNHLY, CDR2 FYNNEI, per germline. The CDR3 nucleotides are TGTGCCAGCAGTGGGACAGCAGATACGCAGTATTTT. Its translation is CASSGTADTQYF.

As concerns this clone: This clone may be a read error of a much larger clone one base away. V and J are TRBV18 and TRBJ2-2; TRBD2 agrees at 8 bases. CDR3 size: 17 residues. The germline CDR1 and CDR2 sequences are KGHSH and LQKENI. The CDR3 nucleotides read TGTGCCAGCTCACTCCAAGTCAGCGGGAGATTCACCGGGGGGCTGTTTTTT. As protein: CASSLQVSGRFTGGLFF. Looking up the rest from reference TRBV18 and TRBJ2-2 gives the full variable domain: NAGVMQNPRHLVRRRGQEARLRCSPMKGHSHVYWYRQLPEEGLKFMVYLQKENIIDESGMPKERFSAEFPKEGPSILRIQQVVRGDSAAYFCASSLQVSGRFTGGLFFGEGSRLTVL.

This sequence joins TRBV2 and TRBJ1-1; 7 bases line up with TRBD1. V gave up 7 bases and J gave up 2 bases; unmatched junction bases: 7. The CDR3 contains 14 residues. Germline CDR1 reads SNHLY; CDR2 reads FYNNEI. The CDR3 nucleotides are TGTGCCAGCACCAAGGAGGGGGCAAACACTGAAGCTTTCTTT. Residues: CASTKEGANTEAFF.

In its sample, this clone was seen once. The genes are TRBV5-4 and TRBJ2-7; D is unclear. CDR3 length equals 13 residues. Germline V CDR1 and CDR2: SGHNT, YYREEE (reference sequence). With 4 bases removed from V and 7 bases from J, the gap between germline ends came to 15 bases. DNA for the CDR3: TGTGCCAGCAGCAAAGAGCCCGTAGGGGAGCAGTACTTC. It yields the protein CASSKEPVGEQYF.

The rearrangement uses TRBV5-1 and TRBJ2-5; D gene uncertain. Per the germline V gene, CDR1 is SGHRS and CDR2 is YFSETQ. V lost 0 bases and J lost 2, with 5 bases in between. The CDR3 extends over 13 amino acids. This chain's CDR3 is CASSLDWQETQYF. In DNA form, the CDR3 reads TGCGCCAGCAGCTTGGACTGGCAAGAGACCCAGTACTTC. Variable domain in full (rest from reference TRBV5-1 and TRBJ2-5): KAGVTQTPRYLIKTRGQQVTLSCSPISGHRSVSWYQQTPGQGLQFLFEYFSETQRNKGNFPGRFSGRQFSNSRSEMNVSTLELGDSALYLCASSLDWQETQYFGPGTRLLVL.

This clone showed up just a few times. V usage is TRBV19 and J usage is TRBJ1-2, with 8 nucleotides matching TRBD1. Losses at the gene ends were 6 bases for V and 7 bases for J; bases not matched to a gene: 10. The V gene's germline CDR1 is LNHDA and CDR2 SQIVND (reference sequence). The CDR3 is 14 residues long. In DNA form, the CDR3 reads TGTGCCAGTAGCCCGCTGGACAGGGCCCCTGGCTACACCTTC. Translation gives CASSPLDRAPGYTF. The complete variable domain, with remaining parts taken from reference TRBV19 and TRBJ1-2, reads DGGITQSPKYLFRKEGQNVTLSCEQNLNHDAMYWYRQDPGQGLRLIYYSQIVNDFQKGDIAEGYSVSREKKESFPLTVTSAQKNPTAFYLCASSPLDRAPGYTFGSGTRLTVV.

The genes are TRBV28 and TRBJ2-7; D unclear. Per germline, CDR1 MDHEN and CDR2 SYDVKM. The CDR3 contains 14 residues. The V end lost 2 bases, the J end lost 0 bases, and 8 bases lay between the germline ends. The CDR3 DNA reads TGTGCCAGCAGTTTAAGCCCGAGCTCCTACGAGCAGTACTTC. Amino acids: CASSLSPSSYEQYF.

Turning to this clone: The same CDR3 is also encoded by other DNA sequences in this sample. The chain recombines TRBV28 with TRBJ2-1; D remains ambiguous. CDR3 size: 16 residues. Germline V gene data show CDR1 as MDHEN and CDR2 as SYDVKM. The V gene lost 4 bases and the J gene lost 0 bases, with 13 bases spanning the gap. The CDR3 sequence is CASSSPYASSYNEQFF. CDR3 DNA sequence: TGTGCCAGCAGTTCCCCATACGCCAGCTCCTACAATGAGCAGTTCTTC. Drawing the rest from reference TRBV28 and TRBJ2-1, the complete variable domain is DVKVTQSSRYLVKRTGEKVFLECVQDMDHENMFWYRQDPGLGLRLIYFSYDVKMKEKGDIPEGYSVSREKKERFSLILESASTNQTSMYLCASSSPYASSYNEQFFGPGTRLTVL.

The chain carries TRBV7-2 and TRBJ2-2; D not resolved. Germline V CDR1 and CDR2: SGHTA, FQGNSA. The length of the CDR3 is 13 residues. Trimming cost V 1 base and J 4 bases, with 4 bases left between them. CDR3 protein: CASSLGPTGELFF. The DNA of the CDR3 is TGTGCCAGCAGCTTAGGACCCACCGGGGAGCTGTTTTTT.

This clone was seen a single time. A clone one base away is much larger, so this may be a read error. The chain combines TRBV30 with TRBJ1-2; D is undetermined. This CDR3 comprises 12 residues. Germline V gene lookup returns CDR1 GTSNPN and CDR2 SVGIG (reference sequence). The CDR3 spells CTWRLGNYGYTF. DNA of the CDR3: TGTACCTGGAGACTCGGGAACTATGGCTACACCTTC.

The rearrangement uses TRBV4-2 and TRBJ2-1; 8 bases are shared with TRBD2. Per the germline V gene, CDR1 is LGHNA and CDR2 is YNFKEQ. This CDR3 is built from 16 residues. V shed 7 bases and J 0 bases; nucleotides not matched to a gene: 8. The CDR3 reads CASNKGGTSSYNEQFF. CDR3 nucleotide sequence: TGTGCCAGCAACAAAGGGGGGACTAGCTCCTACAATGAGCAGTTCTTC.